A selection of T cell receptor beta chains follows, all from one sample in a study of blood T cell repertoires in COVID-19. Measured with immunoSEQ multiplex PCR; TCRdb has only the in-frame clones, and not every one. Of about 38,000 clones in the sample, approximately 80% were seen once. Sequencing input: peripheral blood. These receptors were collected from a middle-aged man with active COVID-19. Both conserved end residues are part of each CDR3. The D gene is left open where the match is weak. Clone size is not always given. Where it is, it says once, few, many or a class for expanded clones.

CDR3nt: TGTGCCAGCAGCCTCATTGGGGGCGGAGCTAGCACAGATACGCAGTATTTT; CDR3aa: CASSLIGGGASTDTQYF; j_gene: TRBJ2-3; abundance: .; d_gene: .; v_gene: TRBV7-6
CDR3nt: TGTGCCAGCAGCCCCAGGACAGGGGGCCTGGGGGAGACCCAGTACTTC; CDR3aa: CASSPRTGGLGETQYF; j_gene: TRBJ2-5; abundance: .; d_gene: TRBD1; v_gene: TRBV9
CDR3nt: TGTGCCAGCAGCCCCTTAAGACAGTATACCGGGGAGCTGTTTTTT; CDR3aa: CASSPLRQYTGELFF; j_gene: TRBJ2-2; abundance: .; d_gene: .; v_gene: TRBV2
CDR3nt: TGTGCCAGCAGCCGAGGGGAGGGAACCTATAATTCACCCCTCCACTTT; CDR3aa: CASSRGEGTYNSPLHF; j_gene: TRBJ1-6; abundance: .; d_gene: .; v_gene: TRBV5-4
CDR3nt: TGTGCCAGCAGCTTAGTCGGGGTCCCCGGGGAGCTGTTTTTT; CDR3aa: CASSLVGVPGELFF; j_gene: TRBJ2-2; abundance: .; d_gene: .; v_gene: TRBV11-2
CDR3nt: TGCAGCGTTGGGGGCAGACGGAGCACAGATACGCAGTATTTT; CDR3aa: CSVGGRRSTDTQYF; j_gene: TRBJ2-3; abundance: .; d_gene: .; v_gene: TRBV29-1
CDR3nt: TGCGCCAGCAGCTTGAGTTTCCCCTCTGGCGGGGGACAGGGCAGTACCCAGTACTTC; CDR3aa: CASSLSFPSGGGQGSTQYF; j_gene: TRBJ2-5; abundance: .; d_gene: TRBD1; v_gene: TRBV5-1
CDR3nt: TGTGCCAGTACCCGGCGGAACAATGAGCAGTTCTTC; CDR3aa: CASTRRNNEQFF; j_gene: TRBJ2-1; abundance: .; d_gene: .; v_gene: TRBV25-1
CDR3nt: TGTGCCAGTATCCGGGAGGAAGGAAACACCATATATTTT; CDR3aa: CASIREEGNTIYF; j_gene: TRBJ1-3; abundance: .; d_gene: .; v_gene: TRBV19
CDR3nt: TGTGCCCGGTGCCCCGGACAGGGGTCGACTAGCGGGGACCGCTACGAGCAGTACTTC; CDR3aa: CARCPGQGSTSGDRYEQYF; j_gene: TRBJ2-7; abundance: .; d_gene: TRBD2; v_gene: TRBV5-6
CDR3nt: TGTGCCAGCAGCTTAGCGGTCGGGGGTCCAGATACGCAGTATTTT; CDR3aa: CASSLAVGGPDTQYF; j_gene: TRBJ2-3; abundance: once; d_gene: .; v_gene: TRBV7-2
CDR3nt: TGTGCCAGCAACCTGGGGGGGTGGAACTATGGCTACACCTTC; CDR3aa: CASNLGGWNYGYTF; j_gene: TRBJ1-2; abundance: few; d_gene: .; v_gene: TRBV5-6
CDR3nt: TGTGCCAGCAGCGCTCTAGCGGGGGAGCCCACAGATACGCAGTATTTT; CDR3aa: CASSALAGEPTDTQYF; j_gene: TRBJ2-3; abundance: .; d_gene: TRBD2; v_gene: TRBV9
CDR3nt: TGTGCCAGCATCCCCGGGACAGGGGGCGGAAACACCATATATTTT; CDR3aa: CASIPGTGGGNTIYF; j_gene: TRBJ1-3; abundance: few; d_gene: TRBD1; v_gene: TRBV6-1
CDR3nt: TGCAGCGTTGACGCAGGTCAGAACACTGAAGCTTTCTTT; CDR3aa: CSVDAGQNTEAFF; j_gene: TRBJ1-1; abundance: few; d_gene: .; v_gene: TRBV29-1
CDR3nt: TGTGCCAGCAGCTGGGACAGGGGTAATGAGCAGTTCTTC; CDR3aa: CASSWDRGNEQFF; j_gene: TRBJ2-1; abundance: .; d_gene: TRBD1; v_gene: TRBV5-4
CDR3nt: TGTGCCAGCTCACCAACCCCCAGAAGCACTGAAGCTTTCTTT; CDR3aa: CASSPTPRSTEAFF; j_gene: TRBJ1-1; abundance: .; d_gene: .; v_gene: TRBV18
CDR3nt: TGTGCCAGTAGTAGGAGGAGGGAGCTGTTTTTT; CDR3aa: CASSRRRELFF; j_gene: TRBJ2-2; abundance: .; d_gene: .; v_gene: TRBV19
CDR3nt: TGCAGTGCTAGTACAGGGGGCAGGGACTATGGCTACACCTTC; CDR3aa: CSASTGGRDYGYTF; j_gene: TRBJ1-2; abundance: .; d_gene: TRBD1; v_gene: TRBV20-1
CDR3nt: TGTGCTAGTGGTCCTGCCCCAGTCACAGGGACCTACGAGCAGTACTTC; CDR3aa: CASGPAPVTGTYEQYF; j_gene: TRBJ2-7; abundance: .; d_gene: .; v_gene: TRBV12-5
CDR3nt: TGTGCCAGCAGCGGAGGGACAGGGGCGTATTCACCCCTCCACTTT; CDR3aa: CASSGGTGAYSPLHF; j_gene: TRBJ1-6; abundance: once; d_gene: TRBD1; v_gene: TRBV9
CDR3nt: TGTGCCAGCAGCCCCACAGCTGGAAACACCATATATTTT; CDR3aa: CASSPTAGNTIYF; j_gene: TRBJ1-3; abundance: .; d_gene: .; v_gene: TRBV3-1/TRBV3-2